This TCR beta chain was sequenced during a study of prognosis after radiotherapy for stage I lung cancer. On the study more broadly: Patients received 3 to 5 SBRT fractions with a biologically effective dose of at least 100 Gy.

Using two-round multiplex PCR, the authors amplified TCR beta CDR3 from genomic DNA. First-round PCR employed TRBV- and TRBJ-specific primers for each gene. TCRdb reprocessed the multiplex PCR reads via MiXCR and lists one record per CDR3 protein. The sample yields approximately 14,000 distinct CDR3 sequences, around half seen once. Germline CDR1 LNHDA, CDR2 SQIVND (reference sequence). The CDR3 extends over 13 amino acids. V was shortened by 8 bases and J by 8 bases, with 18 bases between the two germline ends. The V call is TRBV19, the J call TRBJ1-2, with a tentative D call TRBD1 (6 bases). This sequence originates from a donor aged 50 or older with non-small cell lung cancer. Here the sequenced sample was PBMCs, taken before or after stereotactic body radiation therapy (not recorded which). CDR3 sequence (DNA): TGTGCCAGTGAAACCCAGGGGAGTTGGGGCTACACCTTC. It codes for CASETQGSWGYTF.